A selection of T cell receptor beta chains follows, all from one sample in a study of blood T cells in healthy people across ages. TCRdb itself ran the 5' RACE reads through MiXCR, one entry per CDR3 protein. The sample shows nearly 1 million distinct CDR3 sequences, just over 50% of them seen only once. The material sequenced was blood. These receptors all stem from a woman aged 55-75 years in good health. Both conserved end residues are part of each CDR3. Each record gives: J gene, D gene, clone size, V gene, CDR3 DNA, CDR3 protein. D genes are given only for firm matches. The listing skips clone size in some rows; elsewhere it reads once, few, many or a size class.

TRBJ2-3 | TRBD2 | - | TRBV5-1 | TGCGCCAGCAGCTTGGATGGGACTAGCGATTCAGATACTCAGTATTTT | CASSLDGTSDSDTQYF
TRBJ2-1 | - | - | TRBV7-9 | TGTGCCAGCAGCTCACAATCGGGTACTGGGGATGAGCAGTTCTTC | CASSSQSGTGDEQFF
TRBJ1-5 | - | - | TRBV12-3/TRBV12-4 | TGTGCCAGCACTTCCAGCGGTGGTGGTCAGCCCCAGCATTTT | CASTSSGGGQPQHF
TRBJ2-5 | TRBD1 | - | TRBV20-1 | TGCAGTGCTCCCACCGGGACAGCCAGGGGGACCCAGTACTTC | CSAPTGTARGTQYF
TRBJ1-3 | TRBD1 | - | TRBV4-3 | TGCGCCAGCAGCCTTAAACTACAGGGGAGGACGGGTCCTGGAAACACCATATATTTT | CASSLKLQGRTGPGNTIYF
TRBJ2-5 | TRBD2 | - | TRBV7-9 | TGTGCCAGCAGGCCAGTGGAGACTAGCCTTGGGGAGACCCAGTACTTC | CASRPVETSLGETQYF
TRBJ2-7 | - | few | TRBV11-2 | TGTGCCAGCAGCATTCTAGGCGAGCAGTACTTC | CASSILGEQYF
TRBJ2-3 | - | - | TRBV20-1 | TGCAGTGCTGTATTACGAAGGGATACGCAGTATTTT | CSAVLRRDTQYF
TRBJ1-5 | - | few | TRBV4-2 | TGTGCCAGCAGCCAAGGGCGGTCTAGCAATCAGCCCCAGCATTTT | CASSQGRSSNQPQHF
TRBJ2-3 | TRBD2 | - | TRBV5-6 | TGTGCCAGCAGCTTGGGTGCTAGCGGTCTAGATACGCAGTATTTT | CASSLGASGLDTQYF
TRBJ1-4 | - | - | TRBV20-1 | TGCAGTGCTAGAGATCTAACCCTGGGCGAAAAACTGTTTTTT | CSARDLTLGEKLFF
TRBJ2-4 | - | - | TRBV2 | TGTGCCAGCAGTGTTTTTAGTCTTCAGTACTTC | CASSVFSLQYF
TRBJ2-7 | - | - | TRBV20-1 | TGCAGTGCCACAGGGGGGGGCACATACGAGCAGTACTTC | CSATGGGTYEQYF
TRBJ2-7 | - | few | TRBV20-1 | TGCAGTGCTATGGGGGACCTCTCCTACGAGCAGTACTTC | CSAMGDLSYEQYF
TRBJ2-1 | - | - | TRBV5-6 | TGTGCCAGCAGTCACGCTACCGCAGGACAACCCTACAATGAGCAGTTCTTC | CASSHATAGQPYNEQFF
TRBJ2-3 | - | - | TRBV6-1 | TGTGCCAGCAGGCGCATCGGGATGCTGTCTGTGGGCACAGATACGCAGTATTTT | CASRRIGMLSVGTDTQYF
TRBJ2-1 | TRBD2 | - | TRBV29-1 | TGCAGCGTTGCCCGACTAGCGGGAGAAGACAATGAGCAGTTCTTC | CSVARLAGEDNEQFF
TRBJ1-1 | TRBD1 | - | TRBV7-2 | TGTGCCAGCAGCTTTTGGGACAGCCCCACTGAAGCTTTCTTT | CASSFWDSPTEAFF
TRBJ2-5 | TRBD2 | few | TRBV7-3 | TGTGCCAGCAGCTTTTCCGGACTAGTAAAAGAGACCCAGTACTTC | CASSFSGLVKETQYF
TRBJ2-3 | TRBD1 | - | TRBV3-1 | TGTGCCAGCAGCTACAGGGGGCGCAGAGATACGCAGTATTTT | CASSYRGRRDTQYF
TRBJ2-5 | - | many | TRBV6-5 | TGTGCCAGCACCCCCCGCGGAAAAGAGACCCAGTACTTC | CASTPRGKETQYF
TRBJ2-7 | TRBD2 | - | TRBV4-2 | TGTGCCAGCAGCCAAACCCTAGCGGGAGATCGCGAGCAGTACTTC | CASSQTLAGDREQYF
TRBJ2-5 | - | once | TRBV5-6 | TGTGCCGCGGGCATGGATGAGCAGTACTTC | CAAGMDEQYF
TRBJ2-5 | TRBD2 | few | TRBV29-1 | TGCAGCCATTGTGCGGGCGGGAGGGAGACCCAGTACTTC | CSHCAGGRETQYF
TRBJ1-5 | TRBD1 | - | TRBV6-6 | TGTGCCAGCAGTTACACAGGGGGACGACAGCCCCAGCATTTT | CASSYTGGRQPQHF
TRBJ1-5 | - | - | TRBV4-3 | TGCGCCAGCAGCCAAGAAGGAAGCAATCAGCCCCAGCATTTT | CASSQEGSNQPQHF
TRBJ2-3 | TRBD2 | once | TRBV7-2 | TGTGCCGGCAGCCGTCTAGCGGGAGTGGCAGATACGCAGTATTTT | CAGSRLAGVADTQYF
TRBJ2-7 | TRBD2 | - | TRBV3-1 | TGTGCCAGCAGCCAATCCTATAGCGGGAGCCTCTACGAGCAGTACTTC | CASSQSYSGSLYEQYF
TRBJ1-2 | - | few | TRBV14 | TGTGCCAGCAGCCTGGTAGGCTGGAATGGTGGCTACACCTTC | CASSLVGWNGGYTF
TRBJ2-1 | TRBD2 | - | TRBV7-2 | TGTGCCAGCATGGGTAGCGGGAGCTCCTACAATGAGCAGTTCTTC | CASMGSGSSYNEQFF
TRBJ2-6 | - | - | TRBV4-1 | TGCGCCAGCAGCGGCCAGGGAACTGGGGCCAACGTCCTGACTTTC | CASSGQGTGANVLTF
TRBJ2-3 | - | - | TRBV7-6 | TGTACCAGCAGCGTAGAATTGGCGGGAGATACGCAGTATTTT | CTSSVELAGDTQYF
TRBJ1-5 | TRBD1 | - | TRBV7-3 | TGTGCCAGCAGCCCACAGGACAGGAATCAGCCCCAGCATTTT | CASSPQDRNQPQHF
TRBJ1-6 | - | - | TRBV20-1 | TGCAGTGCTAGAAATGGGTCCCGAAGCTCCTATAATTCACCCCTCCACTTT | CSARNGSRSSYNSPLHF
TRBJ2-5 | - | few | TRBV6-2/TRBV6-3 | TGTGCCAGCAGTTCTACGTACCAAGAGACCCAGTACTTC | CASSSTYQETQYF
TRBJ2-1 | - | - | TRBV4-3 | TGCGCCAGCAGCCAAGAAGGGGGGCCGATGGACAGTTACAATGAGCAGTTCTTC | CASSQEGGPMDSYNEQFF
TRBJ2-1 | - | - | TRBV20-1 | TGCAGTGCTAGAGAACACGGGAGTCACTACAATGAGCAGTTCTTC | CSAREHGSHYNEQFF
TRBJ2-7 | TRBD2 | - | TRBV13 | TGTGCCAGCAGCGTGGGACTAGCGGGAATTTTTTTTGAGCAGTACTTC | CASSVGLAGIFFEQYF
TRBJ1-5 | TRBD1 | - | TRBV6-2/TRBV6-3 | TGTGCCAGCAGTTACACCACCGGGACAGTGGAAAATCAGCCCCAGCATTTT | CASSYTTGTVENQPQHF